The 20 T cell receptor beta chains below all came from one sample that was sequenced in a study of blood T cell repertoires in COVID-19. Some clones are missing from TCRdb's copy, which holds only in-frame ones; the method was immunoSEQ multiplex PCR. Altogether approximately 530,000 clones are present, roughly 91% being singletons, with the ten largest covering roughly 7.4%. The sequencing sample was made of peripheral blood. These receptors came from a woman aged 45 to 65 with COVID-19, enrolled during active disease.

V usage is TRBV6-1 and J usage is TRBJ1-5; D is perhaps TRBD1 (5 bases). The length of the CDR3 is 15 residues. Germline V lookup: CDR1 MNHNS, CDR2 SASEGT. V lost 1 base to trimming and J lost 0 bases, with 7 bases between them. The CDR3 DNA reads TGTGCCAGCAGTGAAGGGGGCTATAGCAATCAGCCCCAGCATTTT. This translates into CASSEGGYSNQPQHF.

The chain is built from TRBV13 and TRBJ1-2, with 8 positions matching TRBD1. The CDR3 runs to 14 residues. Looked up from germline, CDR1 is PRHDT and CDR2 is FYEKMQ (reference sequence). After removal of 4 bases from V and 2 bases from J, the junction contained 3 bases not matched to a gene. CDR3 nucleotide sequence: TGTGCCAGCAGCTCGGGACAGGCGAACTATGGCTACACCTTC. Amino acid sequence: CASSSGQANYGYTF.

This chain connects TRBV14 to TRBJ2-3, with 8 bases identical to TRBD2. The CDR3 is 15 residues long. CDR1 and CDR2 from the germline V gene are SGHDN and FVKESK. J lost 6 bases, V lost 4 bases, and 9 bases had no gene match. Here the CDR3 reads CASSPTGGASDTQYF. The CDR3, as DNA: TGTGCCAGCAGCCCGACCGGGGGGGCTTCGGATACGCAGTATTTT.

V and J are TRBV13 and TRBJ2-1; 9 bases map to TRBD1. Germline lookup yields CDR1 PRHDT and CDR2 FYEKMQ (reference sequence). V was clipped by 5 bases and J by 10 bases; unmatched bases: 9. The CDR3 runs to 14 residues. CDR3 nucleotides: TGTGCCAGCAGCGATCGGACAGGGGTAACCGAGCAGTTCTTC. It yields the protein CASSDRTGVTEQFF.

As for this clone: Different DNA sequences within this sample yield the same CDR3. V usage is TRBV2 and J usage is TRBJ2-7, with 7 bases matching TRBD2. Losses at the gene ends were 8 bases for V and 4 bases for J; bases not matched to a gene: 2. Germline CDR1 reads SNHLY; CDR2 reads FYNNEI. The CDR3 runs 11 residues. The CDR3 protein is CASGRGYEQYF. DNA of the CDR3: TGTGCCAGCGGGCGGGGGTACGAGCAGTACTTC.

This clone has more than one count but fewer than ten. This sequence joins TRBV5-1 and TRBJ2-3; 7 bases map to TRBD1. CDR1 is SGHRS and CDR2 is YFSETQ in the germline V gene. The CDR3 runs 15 residues. Trimming cost V 0 bases and J 3 bases; bases outside gene matches: 4. The CDR3 loop reads CASSLEYRGTDTQYF. In nucleotides, the CDR3 is TGCGCCAGCAGCTTGGAATACAGGGGAACAGATACGCAGTATTTT.

This clone was counted only a few times. This rearrangement joins TRBV27 to TRBJ1-6; perhaps TRBD1 as D (5 bases). The germline V and J ends were trimmed by 8 bases and 7 bases, with 18 bases remaining between them. Per the germline V gene, CDR1 is MNHEY and CDR2 is SMNVEV (reference sequence). This CDR3 comprises 15 residues. The chain's CDR3 is CASRKRGEGNSPLHF. CDR3 nucleotide sequence: TGTGCCAGCCGCAAGCGGGGGGAAGGCAATTCACCCCTCCACTTT.

The chain joins TRBV18 to TRBJ2-3; D unresolved. The V gene lost 5 bases and the J gene lost 6 bases, with 12 bases spanning the gap. The germline gives CDR1 KGHSH, CDR2 LQKENI. The CDR3 loop spans 13 amino acids. CDR3: CASSSLIEDTQYF. As DNA, the CDR3 is TGTGCCAGCTCATCCCTAATAGAGGATACGCAGTATTTT.

This clone was picked up a small number of times. The chain uses TRBV4-1 and TRBJ1-1; D gene ambiguous. Trimming removed 0 bases from V and 4 bases from J, with 12 bases in between. Per the germline V gene, CDR1 is MGHRA and CDR2 is YSYEKL. This CDR3 is 15 amino acids long. CDR3 protein: CASSQEAHGGTEAFF. The CDR3 DNA reads as TGCGCCAGCAGCCAAGAGGCACACGGAGGCACTGAAGCTTTCTTT.

The chain employs TRBV28 and TRBJ1-5, with TRBD1 matching over 8 bases. The CDR3 spans 14 residues. V lost 4 bases, J lost 2 bases, and 1 base stayed unmatched. Germline V gene lookup returns CDR1 MDHEN and CDR2 SYDVKM. Here the CDR3 DNA reads TGTGCCAGCAGTTCGGACAGGGGCAATCAGCCCCAGCATTTT. Protein product: CASSSDRGNQPQHF.

This clone was picked up a small number of times. The chain joins TRBV30 to TRBJ2-7; D is perhaps TRBD2 (6 bases). Germline CDR1 and CDR2: GTSNPN and SVGIG (reference sequence). The CDR3 runs 14 residues. CDR3 residues: CARREDLPFSEQYF. CDR3 DNA sequence: TGTGCACGAAGGGAGGACCTTCCTTTTAGCGAGCAGTACTTC.

V and J are TRBV5-4 and TRBJ1-3; 7 bases are shared with TRBD1. CDR1 and CDR2 from the germline V gene are SGHNT and YYREEE (reference sequence). J lost 4 bases, V lost 2 bases, and 6 bases had no gene match. The CDR3 spans 15 residues. The CDR3 region has the DNA TGTGCCAGCAGCTTCAAGGGGGCCTCAGGAAACACCATATATTTT. Its translation is CASSFKGASGNTIYF.

V and J are TRBV5-1 and TRBJ1-2; D is ambiguous. The germline V gene encodes CDR1 SGHRS and CDR2 YFSETQ. CDR3 length: 15 amino acids. Between the trimmed V and J ends, which lost 0 bases and 5 bases, there was a span of 14 bases. CDR3 in amino acids: CASSLALEPEYGYTF. The CDR3 DNA follows: TGCGCCAGCAGCTTGGCCTTGGAGCCCGAGTATGGCTACACCTTC.

The CDR3 DNA reads as TGCGCCAGCAGCTTCCTCCAGGGTAGGCAGGAGACCCAGTACTTC. It translates to CASSFLQGRQETQYF. V usage is TRBV5-1 and J usage is TRBJ2-5, with a possible D match to TRBD1 (5 bases). This CDR3 comprises 15 residues. Between the trimmed V and J ends, which lost 2 bases and 5 bases, there was a span of 16 bases. Per germline, CDR1 SGHRS and CDR2 YFSETQ.

This clone was seen a single time. J is TRBJ1-1 and V is TRBV9, with no clear D. The CDR3 is 15 amino acids. Germline V gene data show CDR1 as SGDLS and CDR2 as YYNGEE. Trimming took off 0 bases at V and 1 base at J, with 10 bases between the two ends. Written as DNA, the CDR3 is TGTGCCAGCAGCGTAGTATTGGCAGGGAACACTGAAGCTTTCTTT. Protein: CASSVVLAGNTEAFF.

This clone has just one count. V usage is TRBV18 and J usage is TRBJ2-4; 13 nucleotides line up with TRBD2. The CDR3 spans 19 residues. V lost 3 bases, J lost 4 bases, and 12 bases stayed unmatched. CDR1 is KGHSH and CDR2 is LQKENI in the germline V gene. CDR3 loop: CASSPALEPGLAGKNIQYF. CDR3 sequence (DNA): TGTGCCAGCTCACCGGCCCTAGAACCGGGACTAGCGGGGAAAAACATTCAGTACTTC.

In this sample, this clone turned up once. The chain recombines TRBV5-4 with TRBJ1-1, with D perhaps TRBD1 (6 bases). The CDR3 runs 14 residues. Trimming took 3 bases from V and 2 from J, leaving 11 bases between them. CDR1 is SGHNT and CDR2 is YYREEE in the germline V gene (reference sequence). The CDR3 bases are TGTGCCAGCAGCTCCGGGACAATTAACACTGAAGCTTTCTTT. Translating gives CASSSGTINTEAFF. The full variable domain, rest sourced from reference TRBV5-4 and TRBJ1-1, is ETGVTQSPTHLIKTRGQQVTLRCSSQSGHNTVSWYQQALGQGPQFIFQYYREEENGRGNFPPRFSGLQFPNYSSELNVNALELDDSALYLCASSSGTINTEAFFGQGTRLTVV.

The CDR3 DNA follows: TGTGCCTCCTCGGGACAGGGGGCCGAGTATGGCTACACCTTC. It codes for CASSGQGAEYGYTF. The chain combines TRBV30 with TRBJ1-2; 12 bases map to TRBD1. V lost 7 bases to trimming and J lost 5 bases; unmatched junction nucleotides: 8. This CDR3 is 14 amino acids long. The germline V gene has CDR1 GTSNPN and CDR2 SVGIG (reference sequence).

The rearrangement links TRBV4-1 to TRBJ2-1; TRBD2 matches 8 bases. Germline V gene sequence: CDR1 MGHRA, CDR2 YSYEKL. Germline trimming cut 0 bases from V and 10 bases from J; bases unmatched to any gene: 14. The CDR3 has 17 amino acids. This chain's CDR3 is CASSQEFRGGRSIEQFF. The CDR3 DNA reads as TGCGCCAGCAGCCAAGAATTCCGGGGGGGCAGGTCCATCGAGCAGTTCTTC.

The chain is built from TRBV3-1 (or the pseudogene TRBV3-2) and TRBJ1-2; a possible D gene is TRBD1 (6 bases). The V end was cut by 0 bases, the J end by 8 bases, with 10 bases between. Germline V gene lookup returns CDR1 LGHDT and CDR2 YNNKEL (reference sequence). The CDR3 sequence is 13 residues long. This CDR3 reads CASSQDLTGGYTF. For the CDR3, the DNA is TGTGCCAGCAGCCAAGATCTTACAGGGGGCTACACCTTC.